This TCR beta chain was identified during a study of blood T cell repertoires in COVID-19. Only in-frame clones appear in the TCRdb table, and some are missing; sequencing was by immunoSEQ multiplex PCR. The sample holds around 140,000 clones, over 70% seen once. Losses at the gene ends were 5 bases for V and 4 bases for J; bases not matched to a gene: 6. The germline CDR1 and CDR2 sequences are SGHKS and YYEKEE (reference sequence). The CDR3 extends over 14 amino acids. The origin of this receptor is a man between 60 and 70 years old with active or convalescent COVID-19. The rearrangement joins TRBV5-5 to TRBJ1-5; 7 bases line up with TRBD1. Source material: peripheral blood. CDR3 region: CASSLTGPNQPQHF. The CDR3 DNA reads as TGTGCCAGCAGTCTGACAGGGCCTAATCAGCCCCAGCATTTT.